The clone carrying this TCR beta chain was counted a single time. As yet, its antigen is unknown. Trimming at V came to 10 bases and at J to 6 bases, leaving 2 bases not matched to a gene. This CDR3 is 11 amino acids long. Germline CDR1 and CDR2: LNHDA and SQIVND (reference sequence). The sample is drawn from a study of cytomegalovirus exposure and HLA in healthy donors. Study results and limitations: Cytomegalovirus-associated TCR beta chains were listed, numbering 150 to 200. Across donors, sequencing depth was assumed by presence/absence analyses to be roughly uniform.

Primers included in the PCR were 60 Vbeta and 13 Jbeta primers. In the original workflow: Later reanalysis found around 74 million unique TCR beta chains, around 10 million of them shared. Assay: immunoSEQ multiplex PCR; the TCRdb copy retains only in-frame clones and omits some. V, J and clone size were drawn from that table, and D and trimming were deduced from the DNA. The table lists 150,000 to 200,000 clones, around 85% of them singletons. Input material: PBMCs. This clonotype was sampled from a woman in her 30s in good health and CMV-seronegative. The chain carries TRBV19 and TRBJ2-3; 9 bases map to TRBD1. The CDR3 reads CATGTGDTQYF. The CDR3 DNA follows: TGTGCCACCGGGACAGGGGATACGCAGTATTTT.